This entry is about one TCR beta chain. Its matching antigen is unknown. Germline V lookup: CDR1 SGHRS, CDR2 YFSETQ. Losses at the gene ends were 0 bases for V and 4 bases for J; bases not matched to a gene: 5. This CDR3 comprises 15 residues. Deep sequencing aimed at 1 in 200,000 to 1 in 1 million T cells' resolution. Generated by immunoSEQ multiplex PCR, the TCRdb table keeps only in-frame clones and is missing some. The sample contains about 76,000 clones, about 86% of which appear only once. The data are from a study of cytotoxic CD8 clonotypes in ibrutinib-treated CLL. Overall study results and limits: Clonality was elevated at ibrutinib response and had returned toward baseline at progression. Public clonotypes occurred uncommonly; on treatment, they contracted or remained stable.

Sequencing used PBMCs, obtained before ibrutinib treatment. This chain connects TRBV5-1 to TRBJ1-1; 8 bases map to TRBD1. The TCR comes from a human donor with chronic lymphocytic leukemia. CDR3 protein: CASSLDSGGITEAFF. CDR3 in DNA: TGCGCCAGCAGCTTGGACTCAGGGGGCATCACTGAAGCTTTCTTT.